A single sample is the source of the 6 T cell receptor beta chains below, sequenced in a study of blood T cell repertoires in COVID-19. Only in-frame clones appear in the TCRdb table, and some are missing; sequencing was by immunoSEQ multiplex PCR. The data hold about 200,000 clones, with around four fifths observed a single time. The sequenced material came from peripheral blood. These receptors came from a human donor in a cohort sampled during active COVID-19.

In nucleotides, the CDR3 is TGTGCCATCAGTGATTTGTCGACTAGCGGGACCAATGAGCAGTTCTTC. Protein sequence: CAISDLSTSGTNEQFF. V usage is TRBV10-3 and J usage is TRBJ2-1; TRBD2 matches 11 bases. CDR1 and CDR2 (germline): ENHRY, SYGVKD. The CDR3 contains 16 residues. V was pared by 3 bases and J by 6 bases, with 7 bases of the junction left unmatched.

This chain links TRBV3-1 (or the pseudogene TRBV3-2) with TRBJ2-3, with TRBD2 matching 11 bases. The CDR3 contains 17 residues. The V segment lost 4 bases and the J segment 0 bases; nucleotides outside the gene matches: 6. The germline V gene encodes CDR1 LGHDT and CDR2 YNNKEL (reference sequence). The CDR3 sequence is CASSRLAGIPSTDTQYF. CDR3 bases: TGTGCCAGCAGCCGACTAGCGGGGATACCTAGCACAGATACGCAGTATTTT.

V and J are TRBV5-1 and TRBJ1-1; D uncertain. The germline gives CDR1 SGHRS, CDR2 YFSETQ. The CDR3 loop spans 15 amino acids. Deletions cut 0 bases from V and 1 base from J, with 10 bases between. The CDR3, as DNA: TGCGCCAGCAGCTTGGTGCCGGCGGGGAACACTGAAGCTTTCTTT. It specifies CASSLVPAGNTEAFF.

Here the CDR3 DNA reads TGTGCCAGCTCAGTCTCCGGGACAGCCTCGAAAATGAACACTGAAGCTTTCTTT. Protein product: CASSVSGTASKMNTEAFF. The V and J genes are TRBV18 and TRBJ1-1, with 7 bases fitting TRBD1. Germline CDR1 is KGHSH and CDR2 is LQKENI. This CDR3 is 18 amino acids long. V lost 5 bases and J lost 0; bases outside the gene matches: 15.

V and J are TRBV27 and TRBJ2-3; D gene ambiguous. The length of the CDR3 is 14 residues. V was pared by 3 bases and J by 4 bases, with 11 bases between. Germline CDR1 MNHEY, CDR2 SMNVEV (reference sequence). Here the CDR3 reads CASSFAFSADTQYF. For the CDR3, the DNA is TGTGCCAGCAGTTTCGCTTTTTCAGCAGATACGCAGTATTTT.

The chain couples TRBV30 to TRBJ2-7; 8 nucleotides agree with TRBD2. The CDR3 is 13 amino acids. CDR1 and CDR2 (germline): GTSNPN, SVGIG (reference sequence). With 4 bases clipped from V and 3 bases from J, the junction kept 5 bases outside the gene matches. CDR3 bases: TGTGCCTGGAACTTGGGGACTAGCTACGAGCAGTACTTC. Protein: CAWNLGTSYEQYF.